These 14 T cell receptor beta chains were sequenced from one sample in a study of T cells in Graves' hyperthyroidism and ophthalmopathy. Amplified regions were TCR beta CDR3 sequences from RNA transcripts. An initial round of RT-PCR targeting the TCR CDR3 relied on the HTBI primer set. TCRdb analysed the multiplex PCR reads with MiXCR anew, one entry per CDR3 protein. Here the sample spans approximately 590,000 distinct CDR3 sequences, approximately 15% being singletons. Sequenced material: blood. Receptors originate from a woman aged 25 to 39 with Graves' hyperthyroidism.

This clonotype was detected many times. V is TRBV6-2 or TRBV6-3 and J is TRBJ1-2; 8 nucleotides match TRBD1. There are 14 residues in the CDR3. Germline V gene data show CDR1 as MNHEY and CDR2 as SVGEGT. The ends lost 5 bases at V and 4 bases at J; junction bases unmatched: 6. CDR3 region: CASSLSGGVYGYTF. The CDR3 DNA reads TGTGCCAGCAGTCTCTCAGGGGGCGTCTATGGCTACACCTTC.

This clonotype was seen at least ten times. This rearrangement joins TRBV11-3 to TRBJ2-1; 11 bases match TRBD2. Germline CDR1 is SGHNT and CDR2 is YENEEA. With 5 bases clipped from V and 4 bases from J, the junction kept 10 bases outside the gene matches. The CDR3 covers 17 residues. CDR3 coding DNA: TGTGCCAGCAGCCAGGGTGTAGGGACTAGCGGATACAATGAGCAGTTCTTC. Translating it yields CASSQGVGTSGYNEQFF.

With respect to this clonotype: It may be a read error: a sequence one base away is much more abundant. The final CDR3 position lacks the conserved phenylalanine or tryptophan, pointing to a likely read error. The chain joins TRBV20-1 to TRBJ1-5; D is unresolved. The V gene's germline CDR1 is DFQATT and CDR2 SNEGSKA (reference sequence). This CDR3 has 12 residues. V gave up 0 bases and J gave up 7 bases, with 7 bases separating them. CDR3 in amino acids: CSARDPDQPQHV. CDR3 coding DNA: TGCAGTGCTAGAGATCCAGACCAGCCCCAGCATGTT.

This clonotype was counted ten times or more. The rearrangement joins TRBV27 to TRBJ2-1; 15 nucleotides align to TRBD2. V shed 4 bases, J shed 5 bases, and the junction held 15 bases outside the gene matches. Germline loops: CDR1 MNHEY, CDR2 SMNVEV (reference sequence). This CDR3 region has 20 residues. CDR3 sequence (DNA): TGTGCCAGCAGTTCCCCCGGACTAGCGGGAGGGCCGCTCGAGAACAATGAGCAGTTCTTC. Protein: CASSSPGLAGGPLENNEQFF.

At least ten counts were recorded for this clonotype. The rearrangement links TRBV28 to TRBJ2-7; 13 positions match TRBD2. Losses at the gene ends were 8 bases for V and 4 bases for J; bases not matched to a gene: 8. The germline V gene has CDR1 MDHEN and CDR2 SYDVKM. This CDR3 comprises 15 residues. The CDR3 sequence: CASESMTSGGYEQYF. The CDR3 coding sequence is TGTGCCAGCGAATCCATGACTAGCGGGGGGTACGAGCAGTACTTC.

This clonotype occurred many times. V is TRBV11-1 and J is TRBJ1-1, with 8 bases lining up with TRBD1. Germline-derived CDR1 and CDR2 are SGHAT and FQDESV (reference sequence). Germline trimming cut 3 bases from V and 11 bases from J; bases unmatched to any gene: 8. The CDR3 has 13 residues. The CDR3 coding sequence is TGTGCCAGCAGCTTCAGGACAGGGAGGGAGGCTTTCTTT. Amino acid sequence: CASSFRTGREAFF.

This clonotype was detected a few times. The J gene is TRBJ2-2, the V gene TRBV7-9, with D maybe TRBD1 (6 bases). Germline V lookup: CDR1 SEHNR, CDR2 FQNEAQ (reference sequence). This CDR3 is built from 15 residues. Trimming pared 7 bases from V and 1 base from J, leaving 13 bases between. CDR3 protein: CASIPGQKNTGELFF. CDR3 DNA: TGTGCCAGCATTCCCGGACAGAAGAACACCGGGGAGCTGTTTTTT. Full variable domain (missing parts from reference TRBV7-9 and TRBJ2-2): DTGVSQNPRHKITKRGQNVTFRCDPISEHNRLYWYRQTLGQGPEFLTYFQNEAQLEKSRLLSDRFSAERPKGSFSTLEIQRTEQGDSAMYLCASIPGQKNTGELFFGEGSRLTVL.

The CDR3 region is CASRPPGQNTGELFF. In nucleotides, the CDR3 is TGTGCCAGCAGGCCACCGGGACAGAACACCGGGGAGCTGTTTTTT. The chain couples TRBV5-6 to TRBJ2-2; D is perhaps TRBD1 (6 bases). This CDR3 is 15 amino acids long. Germline-derived CDR1 and CDR2 are SGHDT and YYEEEE. V shed 5 bases and J shed 1 base, with 12 bases lying between them.

In its sample, this clonotype was seen many times. The V and J genes are TRBV5-8 and TRBJ2-5; D gene uncertain. V was pared by 4 bases and J by 2 bases, with 9 bases between. This CDR3 has 13 residues. Germline-derived CDR1 and CDR2 are SGHTS and YDEGEE. The DNA of the CDR3 is TGTGCCAGCAGCCGACGACTGCAAGAGACCCAGTACTTC. This sequence encodes CASSRRLQETQYF.

This clonotype came up many times. The chain employs TRBV13 and TRBJ2-3, with 14 positions matching TRBD2. CDR1 and CDR2 from the germline V gene are PRHDT and FYEKMQ (reference sequence). Losses at the gene ends were 5 bases for V and 5 bases for J; bases not matched to a gene: 3. The CDR3 covers 15 residues. Written as DNA, the CDR3 is TGTGCCAGCAGCCAGGGACTAGCGGGAGTAGATACGCAGTATTTT. Its translation: CASSQGLAGVDTQYF. Looking up the rest from reference TRBV13 and TRBJ2-3 gives the full variable domain: AAGVIQSPRHLIKEKRETATLKCYPIPRHDTVYWYQQGPGQDPQFLISFYEKMQSDKGSIPDRFSAQQFSDYHSELNMSSLELGDSALYFCASSQGLAGVDTQYFGPGTRLTVL.

This clonotype appeared a few times. The V and J genes are TRBV30 and TRBJ2-3; 13 bases are a match to TRBD2. The CDR3 is made up of 18 amino acids. The V and J ends lost 1 base and 1 base, in that order; junction bases with no gene match: 8. Germline lookup yields CDR1 GTSNPN and CDR2 SVGIG (reference sequence). This chain's CDR3 is CAWSATRTSGRGTDTQYF. The DNA of the CDR3 is TGTGCCTGGAGTGCGACCCGGACTAGCGGGAGAGGCACAGATACGCAGTATTTT. The full variable domain, with the rest looked up from reference TRBV30 and TRBJ2-3, is SQTIHQWPATLVQPVGSPLSLECTVEGTSNPNLYWYRQAAGRGLQLLFYSVGIGQISSEVPQNLSASRPQDRQFILSSKKLLLSDSGFYLCAWSATRTSGRGTDTQYFGPGTRLTVL.

The table lists this clonotype with a few counts. The chain is built from TRBV6-2 or TRBV6-3 and TRBJ2-2; TRBD2 aligns across 9 bases. Germline trimming cut 2 bases from V and 4 bases from J; bases unmatched to any gene: 8. The CDR3 covers 17 residues. Per germline, CDR1 MNHEY and CDR2 SVGEGT. The chain's CDR3 is CASSYDAGGPLTGELFF. The CDR3 DNA reads TGTGCCAGCAGTTACGATGCGGGAGGGCCACTCACCGGGGAGCTGTTTTTT.

This clonotype was recorded a few times. This chain connects TRBV27 to TRBJ2-7, with D perhaps given as TRBD1 or TRBD2 (5 bases each). Trimming took 7 bases from V and 6 from J, leaving 16 bases between them. Germline-derived CDR1 and CDR2 are MNHEY and SMNVEV (reference sequence). This CDR3 region has 13 residues. The CDR3 sequence: CASTPNLGAEQYF. Here the CDR3 DNA reads TGTGCCAGCACCCCCAACCTCGGGGCCGAGCAGTACTTC.

The chain joins TRBV20-1 to TRBJ1-2; a weak D match, TRBD1 (5 bases). Germline CDR1 DFQATT, CDR2 SNEGSKA (reference sequence). V was pared by 3 bases and J by 5 bases, with 13 bases between. The CDR3 extends over 13 amino acids. CDR3 sequence: CSASTDSSYGYTF. CDR3 bases: TGCAGTGCTAGTACTGACAGTTCTTATGGCTACACCTTC.